These 30 T cell receptor beta chains originate from one sample sequenced in a study of blood T cell repertoires in COVID-19. TCRdb's table, derived via immunoSEQ multiplex PCR, lists solely in-frame clones and lacks some. The sample lists over 65,000 clones; 80% to 95% were seen once. The sequenced sample consisted of peripheral blood. These receptors were obtained from a woman of 80 years or more with acute or convalescent COVID-19.

In nucleotides, the CDR3 is TGTGCCAGTAGTCCGGAGACTAGCGGGAGGCCCGAGCAGTACTTC. It yields the protein CASSPETSGRPEQYF. The genes are TRBV19 and TRBJ2-7; 13 bases line up with TRBD2. With 5 bases clipped from V and 6 bases from J, the junction kept 7 bases outside the gene matches. The CDR3 extends over 15 amino acids. Per the germline V gene, CDR1 is LNHDA and CDR2 is SQIVND (reference sequence).

This chain uses TRBV2 with TRBJ1-6, with 8 bases identical to TRBD1. This CDR3 region has 15 residues. The J segment lost 7 bases and the V segment lost 7 bases, leaving 9 bases of the junction unmatched. Germline assignment: CDR1 SNHLY and CDR2 FYNNEI. The CDR3 protein is CASNAGGLRNSPLHF. Written as DNA, the CDR3 is TGTGCCAGCAACGCAGGGGGCTTAAGGAATTCACCCCTCCACTTT.

The chain has TRBV9 and TRBJ2-1, with TRBD2 identical over 9 bases. The CDR3 consists of 15 residues. Germline values: CDR1 SGDLS, CDR2 YYNGEE. The junction had 6 bases not matched to a gene; V was cut back by 2 bases and J by 6 bases. The DNA of the CDR3 is TGTGCCAGCAGCGTTGCGGGAGGGAATTTCAATGAGCAGTTCTTC. It codes for CASSVAGGNFNEQFF. The whole variable domain, filled in from reference TRBV9 and TRBJ2-1, reads DSGVTQTPKHLITATGQRVTLRCSPRSGDLSVYWYQQSLDQGLQFLIQYYNGEERAKGNILERFSAQQFPDLHSELNLSSLELGDSALYFCASSVAGGNFNEQFFGPGTRLTVL.

The V and J genes are TRBV18 and TRBJ2-7, with TRBD1 identical over 9 bases. Germline V lookup: CDR1 KGHSH, CDR2 LQKENI. This CDR3 region has 15 residues. The V and J ends lost 3 bases and 6 bases, in that order; junction bases with no gene match: 9. The CDR3, as DNA: TGTGCCAGCTCACCGCGCCCGGGACAGGGATCCGAGCAGTACTTC. Residues: CASSPRPGQGSEQYF.

This clone was recorded only once. The chain joins TRBV20-1 to TRBJ1-2; D gene unclear. Per the germline V gene, CDR1 is DFQATT and CDR2 is SNEGSKA (reference sequence). V gave up 6 bases and J gave up 1 base, with 6 bases separating them. There are 11 residues in the CDR3. The CDR3 spells CSAPGNYGYTF. DNA of the CDR3: TGCAGTGCCCCGGGTAACTATGGCTACACCTTC.

The chain combines TRBV29-1 with TRBJ2-7, with 12 bases matching TRBD1. This CDR3 is 17 amino acids long. J gave up 2 bases and V 0 bases, and 8 bases lay outside the gene matches. The germline gives CDR1 SQVTM, CDR2 ANQGSEA. CDR3 bases: TGCAGCGTTGAAGAACATGGGACAGGGGGCGCAACCTACGAGCAGTACTTC. The encoded protein is CSVEEHGTGGATYEQYF.

V and J are TRBV7-9 and TRBJ2-5; tentatively, D is TRBD2 (5 bases). Trimming left V 5 bases short and J 3 bases short, with 13 bases between. This CDR3 spans 14 amino acids. Per germline, CDR1 SEHNR and CDR2 FQNEAQ (reference sequence). The CDR3 region is CASSPTSGKETQYF. The CDR3 DNA is TGTGCCAGCAGCCCGACCAGCGGCAAAGAGACCCAGTACTTC.

The rearrangement uses TRBV3-1 (or the pseudogene TRBV3-2) and TRBJ1-6; D is unresolved. Trimming pared 3 bases from V and 7 bases from J, leaving 10 bases between. Looked up from germline, CDR1 is LGHDT and CDR2 is YNNKEL (reference sequence). The CDR3 sequence is 14 residues long. CDR3 DNA sequence: TGTGCCAGCAGCCAGTACGGGGAAAATTCACCCCTCCACTTT. This translates into CASSQYGENSPLHF.

The chain links TRBV7-2 to TRBJ2-7, with 9 bases fitting TRBD1. Per the germline V gene, CDR1 is SGHTA and CDR2 is FQGNSA. With 0 bases clipped from V and 6 bases from J, the junction kept 9 bases outside the gene matches. This CDR3 has 16 amino acids. DNA for the CDR3: TGTGCCAGCAGCTTAGCACGATCGGGACAGGGCCGCGAGCAGTACTTC. Translated: CASSLARSGQGREQYF.

The V call is TRBV4-2, the J call TRBJ2-1; D is undetermined. The ends were cut back, 0 bases at V and 0 bases at J, with 9 bases in the middle. The CDR3 is 16 amino acids. CDR1 is LGHNA and CDR2 is YNFKEQ in the germline V gene. CDR3 sequence: CASSQEEIASYNEQFF. CDR3 nucleotide sequence: TGTGCCAGCAGCCAAGAGGAAATAGCCTCCTACAATGAGCAGTTCTTC.

This rearrangement joins TRBV5-1 to TRBJ1-1, with 9 nucleotides matching TRBD1. The germline V gene encodes CDR1 SGHRS and CDR2 YFSETQ. The CDR3 consists of 15 residues. The junction had 11 bases not matched to a gene; V was cut back by 3 bases and J by 8 bases. The CDR3 reads CASSYALGQGTEAFF. In DNA form, the CDR3 reads TGCGCCAGCAGCTATGCCCTGGGACAGGGAACGGAAGCTTTCTTT. The complete variable domain, with remaining parts taken from reference TRBV5-1 and TRBJ1-1, reads KAGVTQTPRYLIKTRGQQVTLSCSPISGHRSVSWYQQTPGQGLQFLFEYFSETQRNKGNFPGRFSGRQFSNSRSEMNVSTLELGDSALYLCASSYALGQGTEAFFGQGTRLTVV.

This sequence joins TRBV5-5 and TRBJ1-1; D possibly corresponds to TRBD1 (5 bases). The germline gives CDR1 SGHKS, CDR2 YYEKEE (reference sequence). Trimming pared 4 bases from V and 4 bases from J, leaving 8 bases between. This CDR3 is built from 12 residues. The CDR3 protein is CASSPGSTEAFF. For the CDR3, the DNA is TGTGCCAGCAGCCCAGGGTCCACTGAAGCTTTCTTT.

This rearrangement joins TRBV7-9 to TRBJ2-3; 10 bases are a match to TRBD2. J lost 1 base, V lost 0 bases, and 1 base had no gene match. CDR1 and CDR2 from the germline V gene are SEHNR and FQNEAQ (reference sequence). The CDR3 runs 16 residues. The CDR3 protein is CASSLALAGGTDTQYF. CDR3 coding DNA: TGTGCCAGCAGCTTAGCCCTAGCGGGGGGCACAGATACGCAGTATTTT.

V usage is TRBV19 and J usage is TRBJ1-5, with TRBD1 as a possible D gene (5 bases). Germline V gene sequence: CDR1 LNHDA, CDR2 SQIVND (reference sequence). The CDR3 length is 15 residues. Trimming took off 2 bases at V and 4 bases at J, with 12 bases between the two ends. CDR3 bases: TGTGCCAGTAGTATAAGGGGTTTCAGGAATCAGCCCCAGCATTTT. Translated: CASSIRGFRNQPQHF.

The chain combines TRBV19 with TRBJ2-7, with D unclear. This CDR3 has 12 amino acids. Germline CDR1 is LNHDA and CDR2 is SQIVND (reference sequence). Trimming took 3 bases from V and 3 from J, leaving 6 bases between them. CDR3: CASSIGGYEQYF. CDR3 bases: TGTGCCAGTAGTATCGGTGGCTACGAGCAGTACTTC. Full variable domain (outside the CDR3, taken from reference TRBV19 and TRBJ2-7): DGGITQSPKYLFRKEGQNVTLSCEQNLNHDAMYWYRQDPGQGLRLIYYSQIVNDFQKGDIAEGYSVSREKKESFPLTVTSAQKNPTAFYLCASSIGGYEQYFGPGTRLTVT.

J is TRBJ1-4 and V is TRBV18; D is unresolved. This CDR3 spans 15 amino acids. Germline CDR1 and CDR2: KGHSH and LQKENI. Deletions cut 2 bases from V and 8 bases from J, with 15 bases between. In DNA form, the CDR3 reads TGTGCCAGCTCACCAACGCCCCGGGTTCGCGAAAAACTGTTTTTT. Its protein product is CASSPTPRVREKLFF. Together with reference TRBV18 and TRBJ1-4, the CDR3 gives the full variable domain: NAGVMQNPRHLVRRRGQEARLRCSPMKGHSHVYWYRQLPEEGLKFMVYLQKENIIDESGMPKERFSAEFPKEGPSILRIQQVVRGDSAAYFCASSPTPRVREKLFFGSGTQLSVL.

V and J are TRBV4-1 and TRBJ2-2; D not resolved. The length of the CDR3 is 15 residues. The V gene's germline CDR1 is MGHRA and CDR2 YSYEKL. The V end was cut by 0 bases, the J end by 0 bases, with 5 bases between. In DNA, the CDR3 is TGCGCCAGCAGCCAAGAACTGACGAACACCGGGGAGCTGTTTTTT. Translated, it gives CASSQELTNTGELFF.

The rearrangement links TRBV9 to TRBJ2-1; TRBD2 is a possible D gene (5 bases). Trimming pared 0 bases from V and 7 bases from J, leaving 17 bases between. CDR3 length: 16 amino acids. Germline V gives CDR1 SGDLS, CDR2 YYNGEE. The CDR3 DNA reads TGTGCCAGCAGCGTAGGAGGCGGGTGGGCCGGTAATGAGCAGTTCTTC. It codes for CASSVGGGWAGNEQFF.

This chain joins TRBV6-5 and TRBJ2-1, with TRBD1 matching 8 bases. This CDR3 region has 15 residues. V was pared by 4 bases and J by 4 bases, with 6 bases of the junction left unmatched. Germline V lookup: CDR1 MNHEY, CDR2 SVGAGI. CDR3 coding DNA: TGTGCCAGCAGTTGGACAGGGATGGGATACAATGAGCAGTTCTTC. Amino acid sequence: CASSWTGMGYNEQFF.

This chain uses TRBV4-3 with TRBJ1-2; TRBD1 might be the D (5 bases). Germline-derived CDR1 and CDR2 are LGHNA and YSLEER. CDR3 length equals 15 residues. V shed 3 bases and J shed 3 bases, with 14 bases lying between them. The CDR3 loop is CASSQSGGDDYGYTF. The CDR3 DNA sequence: TGCGCCAGCAGCCAGAGCGGGGGGGACGACTATGGCTACACCTTC.

The chain is built from TRBV11-1 and TRBJ2-1, with TRBD1 matching over 8 bases. The junction had 6 bases not matched to a gene; V was cut back by 4 bases and J by 1 base. CDR3 length equals 16 residues. The germline gives CDR1 SGHAT, CDR2 FQDESV (reference sequence). The CDR3, as DNA: TGTGCCAGCAGCTCGATACAGGGGGTTTCCTACAATGAGCAGTTCTTC. It codes for CASSSIQGVSYNEQFF.

The CDR3 is CASSYSVQATGNTIYF. The CDR3 DNA reads TGTGCCAGCAGTTACTCTGTGCAGGCTACTGGAAACACCATATATTTT. The rearrangement joins TRBV6-5 to TRBJ1-3; D is unresolved. Germline CDR1 MNHEY, CDR2 SVGAGI. Trimming removed 0 bases from V and 2 bases from J, with 11 bases in between. This CDR3 has 16 amino acids.

This clone was detected once. The chain uses TRBV5-1 and TRBJ1-1; D is ambiguous. CDR1 and CDR2 (germline): SGHRS, YFSETQ. V was shortened by 5 bases and J by 3 bases, with 5 bases between the two germline ends. The CDR3 spans 11 residues. The CDR3 coding sequence is TGCGCCAGCAGGTCGGACACTGAAGCTTTCTTT. Protein: CASRSDTEAFF.

The rearrangement links TRBV9 to TRBJ1-6; 7 bases match TRBD1. Trimming removed 0 bases from V and 7 bases from J; junction bases left unmatched: 4. CDR1 is SGDLS and CDR2 is YYNGEE in the germline V gene. The CDR3 contains 15 residues. The CDR3 reads CASSVAVDRNSPLHF. In DNA form, the CDR3 reads TGTGCCAGCAGCGTAGCTGTGGACAGGAATTCACCCCTCCACTTT.

This clone showed up just a few times. V gene TRBV28 combines with J gene TRBJ2-1, with 10 bases identical to TRBD2. The CDR3 totals 15 residues. Germline V CDR1 and CDR2: MDHEN, SYDVKM. The trim removed 0 bases at V and 8 bases at J, leaving 4 bases unmatched. CDR3: CASSLWSSGRYEQFF. The CDR3 DNA sequence: TGTGCCAGCAGTTTATGGTCTAGCGGGAGATATGAGCAGTTCTTC.

The V and J genes are TRBV21-1 and TRBJ2-7; the table gives TRBD2 as D, unverified against the DNA. TRBV21-1 is a pseudogene locus. CDR3 length: 18 residues. In DNA form, the CDR3 reads TGTGCCAGCAGCAAAGGTCCGTCAGGCCCGGGGTTCCCCTACGAGCAGTACTTC. The encoded protein is CASSKGPSGPGFPYEQYF.

The rearrangement joins TRBV5-8 to TRBJ2-7; weak D call: TRBD1 (6 bases). Trimming took 0 bases from V and 3 from J, leaving 16 bases between them. This CDR3 region has 16 residues. Germline-derived CDR1 and CDR2 are SGHTS and YDEGEE. CDR3 amino acids: CASSLGTALENYEQYF. The CDR3 nucleotides are TGTGCCAGCAGCTTGGGGACAGCGCTTGAAAACTACGAGCAGTACTTC.

The V gene is TRBV2, the J gene TRBJ1-2; 11 nucleotides match TRBD1. Unmatched junction bases numbered 10, after V lost 5 bases and J lost 8 bases. This CDR3 has 15 residues. Germline CDR1 SNHLY, CDR2 FYNNEI. The CDR3 is CASSPWTGGAEGYTF. As DNA, the CDR3 is TGTGCCAGCAGTCCGTGGACAGGGGGCGCTGAGGGCTACACCTTC.

As for this clone: Other nucleotide sequences in the sample specify the same CDR3. The rearrangement links TRBV6-5 to TRBJ2-3, with 9 bases lining up with TRBD1. V shed 6 bases, J shed 3 bases, and the junction held 7 bases outside the gene matches. There are 15 residues in the CDR3. Per germline, CDR1 MNHEY and CDR2 SVGAGI. The CDR3 DNA sequence: TGTGCCAGCAGCCCCGGGACAGGGAGTACAGATACGCAGTATTTT. This sequence encodes CASSPGTGSTDTQYF.

The V call is TRBV4-2, the J call TRBJ2-1; unclear D gene. Germline V gene sequence: CDR1 LGHNA, CDR2 YNFKEQ. Trimming left V 0 bases short and J 5 bases short, with 11 bases between. This CDR3 comprises 15 residues. This chain's CDR3 is CASSQDAASNNEQFF. The CDR3 coding sequence is TGTGCCAGCAGCCAAGATGCAGCGTCAAACAATGAGCAGTTCTTC.